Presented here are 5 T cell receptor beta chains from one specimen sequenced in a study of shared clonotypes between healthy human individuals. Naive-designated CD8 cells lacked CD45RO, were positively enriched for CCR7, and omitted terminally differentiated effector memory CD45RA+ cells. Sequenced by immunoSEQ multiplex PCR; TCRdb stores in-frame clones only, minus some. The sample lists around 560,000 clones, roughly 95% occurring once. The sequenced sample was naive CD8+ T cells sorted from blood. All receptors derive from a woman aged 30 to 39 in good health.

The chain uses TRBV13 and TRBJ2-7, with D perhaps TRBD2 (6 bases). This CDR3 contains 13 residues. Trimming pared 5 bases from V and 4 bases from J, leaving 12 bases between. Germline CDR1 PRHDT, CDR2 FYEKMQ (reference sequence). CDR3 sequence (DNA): TGTGCCAGCAGCCTTCGCGGAGGGTACGAGCAGTACTTC. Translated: CASSLRGGYEQYF. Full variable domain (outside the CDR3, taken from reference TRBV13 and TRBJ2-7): AAGVIQSPRHLIKEKRETATLKCYPIPRHDTVYWYQQGPGQDPQFLISFYEKMQSDKGSIPDRFSAQQFSDYHSELNMSSLELGDSALYFCASSLRGGYEQYFGPGTRLTVT.

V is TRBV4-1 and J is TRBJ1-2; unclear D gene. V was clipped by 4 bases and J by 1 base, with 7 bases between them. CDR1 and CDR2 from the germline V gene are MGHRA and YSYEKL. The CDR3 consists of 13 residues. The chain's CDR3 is CASSPDFNYGYTF. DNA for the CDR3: TGCGCCAGCAGCCCAGACTTTAACTATGGCTACACCTTC.

CDR3 sequence reads: CASSFSAGYGYTF. In DNA, the CDR3 is TGTGCCAGCAGTTTCTCGGCGGGGTATGGCTACACCTTC. The rearrangement uses TRBV28 and TRBJ1-2; D remains ambiguous. Germline V CDR1 and CDR2: MDHEN, SYDVKM. The CDR3 runs 13 residues. V was clipped by 3 bases and J by 5 bases, with 10 bases between them.

CDR3 amino acids: CASSAGAGNTIYF. CDR3 nucleotide sequence: TGCGCCAGCAGTGCAGGGGCTGGAAACACCATATATTTT. V and J are TRBV10-2 and TRBJ1-3, with D possibly being TRBD1 (6 bases). This CDR3 region has 13 residues. Trimming took 4 bases from V and 2 from J, leaving 6 bases between them. Germline CDR1 and CDR2: WSHSY and SAAADI.

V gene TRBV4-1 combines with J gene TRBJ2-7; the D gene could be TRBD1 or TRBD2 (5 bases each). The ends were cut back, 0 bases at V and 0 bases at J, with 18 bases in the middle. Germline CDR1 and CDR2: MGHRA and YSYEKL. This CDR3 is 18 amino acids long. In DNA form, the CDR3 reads TGCGCCAGCAGCCAAGATCGTTCCGGGGCGAGTCTCTCCTACGAGCAGTACTTC. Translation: CASSQDRSGASLSYEQYF.